This T cell receptor (beta chain) appears in the sequencing data of a study of cytomegalovirus exposure and HLA in healthy donors. Background on the study: A prior analysis found fewer than 120 million unique TCR beta sequences from 150 million to 200 million T cells. The study's findings and limits: Donor immune exposure was known only as CMV serostatus. Most sequenced TCRs were rare (though some public TCRs occurred in many donors). A later analysis linked a missense variant in DCLRE1C to the trimming of TCR beta V and J genes.

Vbeta (60) and Jbeta (13) primers were used in the PCR. Sequencing was performed with immunoSEQ multiplex PCR; in TCRdb, only in-frame clones are kept and a portion is missing. This table holds 130,000 or so clones. Concerning this clone: Its antigen is currently unknown.

The specimen was PBMCs. The receptor was isolated from a woman between 35 and 50 years old in good health and CMV-seropositive.

As DNA, the CDR3 is TGTGCCAGCAGCCCCGGGACTAGCGGGGGGGCTGCAATTACCGGGGAGCTGTTTTTT. This encodes CASSPGTSGGAAITGELFF. The V call is TRBV7-6, the J call TRBJ2-2, with 16 bases identical to TRBD2. Germline trimming cut 5 bases from V and 5 bases from J; bases unmatched to any gene: 11. CDR1 is SGHVS and CDR2 is FNYEAQ in the germline V gene. The CDR3 is 19 amino acids.